This T cell receptor (beta chain) was documented in a study of T cells expressing NK-cell markers. Findings of the study overall: The share of CD8+ T cells held by dominant NKG2C+ clonotypes was about 1.0-7.5% in more than 5 donors.

A note on this clonotype: Its specificity is unknown.

Making the TCR beta cDNA relied on 5'RACE template switching with UMIs. One entry per CDR3 protein, without DNA, is what TCRdb gives after re-calling the 5' RACE reads. This sample contains about 150,000 distinct CDR3 sequences. This receptor was obtained from a woman aged 45 to 65 in good health. What was sequenced was blood T cells: a sorted CD56 or NKG2C T cell subset, CD4+ or CD8+ T cells, or bulk PBMC T cells (not recorded which).

This chain's CDR3 is CASSQDRGAGVDDEQFF. The V and J genes are TRBV4-1 and TRBJ2-1; TCRdb's D gene call, TRBD1, goes unchecked for lack of DNA. The CDR3 loop spans 17 amino acids. Germline V lookup: CDR1 MGHRA, CDR2 YSYEKL.